What follows are 7 T cell receptor beta chains derived from one specimen sequenced in a study of blood T cell repertoires in COVID-19. Clones were sequenced by immunoSEQ multiplex PCR, and TCRdb holds only the in-frame ones, with some missing. The sample has about 250,000 clones, approximately 86% seen once. The sequenced material came from peripheral blood. These receptor sequences come from a woman younger than 45 with acute or convalescent COVID-19.

The rearrangement joins TRBV19 to TRBJ1-5; the D is unclear. Between the trimmed V and J ends, which lost 0 bases and 1 base, there was a span of 13 bases. CDR3 length equals 17 residues. Germline V gene lookup returns CDR1 LNHDA and CDR2 SQIVND (reference sequence). CDR3 nucleotides: TGTGCCAGTAGTATAGATAACGCGGCGTGGAGCAATCAGCCCCAGCATTTT. Its translation: CASSIDNAAWSNQPQHF.

The chain recombines TRBV29-1 with TRBJ1-5, with D unresolved. This CDR3 comprises 13 residues. The V end lost 4 bases, the J end lost 2 bases, and 9 bases lay between the germline ends. Germline CDR1 reads SQVTM; CDR2 reads ANQGSEA. CDR3 residues: CSVAVRGNQPQHF. The CDR3 DNA follows: TGCAGCGTTGCAGTTCGGGGCAATCAGCCCCAGCATTTT.

This rearrangement joins TRBV5-1 to TRBJ2-1; 7 nucleotides line up with TRBD1. The CDR3 has 14 residues. V was pared by 7 bases and J by 9 bases, with 13 bases of the junction left unmatched. Germline V gives CDR1 SGHRS, CDR2 YFSETQ. The CDR3: CASHRGRSAGEQFF. For the CDR3, the DNA is TGCGCCAGCCACAGGGGAAGGTCCGCCGGTGAGCAGTTCTTC.

The chain's CDR3 is CASSQPTGLKNTEAFF. CDR3 DNA sequence: TGCGCCAGCAGCCAACCCACAGGGTTGAAGAACACTGAAGCTTTCTTT. The chain carries TRBV4-1 and TRBJ1-1, with D tentatively TRBD1 (6 bases). Germline V gene sequence: CDR1 MGHRA, CDR2 YSYEKL. The CDR3 length is 16 residues. Trimming took off 2 bases at V and 1 base at J, with 14 bases between the two ends.

V usage is TRBV19 and J usage is TRBJ1-5; D unclear. Germline V lookup: CDR1 LNHDA, CDR2 SQIVND (reference sequence). Trimming took off 5 bases at V and 1 base at J, with 18 bases between the two ends. CDR3 length equals 17 residues. CDR3 sequence: CASSPKAGQLSNQPQHF. CDR3 bases: TGTGCCAGTAGTCCCAAAGCTGGTCAACTCAGCAATCAGCCCCAGCATTTT.

In DNA, the CDR3 is TGTGCCAGCAGTTCCCGGACAGGGCGCAATCAGCCCCAGCATTTT. Protein: CASSSRTGRNQPQHF. The chain uses TRBV27 and TRBJ1-5; TRBD1 matches at 8 bases. The CDR3 runs 15 residues. Germline V gene sequence: CDR1 MNHEY, CDR2 SMNVEV (reference sequence). V gave up 4 bases and J gave up 2 bases; unmatched junction bases: 4.

The rearrangement uses TRBV15 and TRBJ2-1; TRBD1 agrees at 7 bases. J gave up 5 bases and V 0 bases, and 7 bases lay outside the gene matches. Looked up from germline, CDR1 is LNHNV and CDR2 is YYDKDF (reference sequence). The CDR3 covers 16 residues. CDR3 sequence reads: CATSRDSPQGDNEQFF. The DNA of the CDR3 is TGTGCCACCAGCAGAGATTCGCCCCAGGGGGACAATGAGCAGTTCTTC.